This entry lists 10 T cell receptor beta chains sequenced from one sample in a study of blood T cell repertoires in COVID-19. Profiling relied on immunoSEQ multiplex PCR, and the TCRdb table lists in-frame clones only, not all of them. Of some 95,000 clones in the sample, nearly 90% were seen once. The material sequenced was peripheral blood. These receptors all stem from a man in his 70s with acute or convalescent COVID-19.

This clone was counted a few times. The chain carries TRBV2 and TRBJ2-7; 8 bases line up with TRBD2. Germline V gene sequence: CDR1 SNHLY, CDR2 FYNNEI. The V gene end was trimmed by 4 bases and the J gene end by 2 bases; junction bases not matched to a gene: 7. The CDR3 runs to 15 residues. CDR3 loop: CASSVISGDAYEQYF. CDR3 bases: TGTGCCAGCAGTGTTATTAGCGGGGATGCCTACGAGCAGTACTTC.

This chain links TRBV13 with TRBJ2-2, with 7 positions matching TRBD1. This CDR3 has 15 amino acids. Trimming removed 3 bases from V and 6 bases from J; junction bases left unmatched: 7. The germline V gene encodes CDR1 PRHDT and CDR2 FYEKMQ (reference sequence). The DNA for the CDR3 is TGTGCCAGCAGCTTCAGCCTACAGGGGTCCGGGGAGCTGTTTTTT. Translated, it gives CASSFSLQGSGELFF.

CDR3 amino acids: CASSVRRLAGGTGELFF. In DNA, the CDR3 is TGTGCCAGCAGCGTGCGCCGGCTAGCGGGGGGTACCGGGGAGCTGTTTTTT. The rearrangement uses TRBV7-8 and TRBJ2-2; TRBD2 agrees at 11 bases. Unmatched junction bases numbered 10, after V lost 5 bases and J lost 5 bases. Germline values: CDR1 SGHVS, CDR2 FQNEAQ. The CDR3 spans 17 residues.

The V and J genes are TRBV7-9 and TRBJ2-1; the D is unclear. Between the trimmed V and J ends, which lost 4 bases and 5 bases, there was a span of 6 bases. The germline V gene has CDR1 SEHNR and CDR2 FQNEAQ (reference sequence). The CDR3 contains 12 residues. The CDR3 DNA sequence: TGTGCCAGCAGCTGGGCCGACAATGAGCAGTTCTTC. Protein: CASSWADNEQFF.

The rearrangement uses TRBV2 and TRBJ2-2; 9 bases match TRBD2. Germline trimming cut 6 bases from V and 1 base from J; bases unmatched to any gene: 9. The CDR3 loop spans 17 amino acids. Germline V gene lookup returns CDR1 SNHLY and CDR2 FYNNEI. In DNA form, the CDR3 reads TGTGCCAGCAGGAAAGGATGGCGGGGGGGGAACACCGGGGAGCTGTTTTTT. Its translation is CASRKGWRGGNTGELFF.

This chain uses TRBV9 with TRBJ2-3; the D gene is possibly TRBD1 (5 bases). The CDR3 runs to 14 residues. From germline, CDR1 is SGDLS and CDR2 YYNGEE. Deletions cut 0 bases from V and 8 bases from J, with 13 bases between. The CDR3 DNA is TGTGCCAGCAGCGTAGCCCAGGGTAGTAGTACGCAGTATTTT. Protein: CASSVAQGSSTQYF.

The V and J genes are TRBV5-1 and TRBJ1-1, with TRBD1 identical over 8 bases. Germline values: CDR1 SGHRS, CDR2 YFSETQ. The CDR3 has 15 amino acids. With V trimmed by 4 bases and J by 1 base, 6 bases remained unmatched. As DNA, the CDR3 is TGCGCCAGCAGCCTGTCCGGGACAGGGAACACTGAAGCTTTCTTT. Residues: CASSLSGTGNTEAFF.

The rearrangement joins TRBV14 to TRBJ1-2; 11 bases fit TRBD1. Trimming at V came to 4 bases and at J to 4 bases, leaving 2 bases not matched to a gene. This CDR3 contains 14 residues. The germline gives CDR1 SGHDN, CDR2 FVKESK. The DNA for the CDR3 is TGTGCCAGCAGCCGCGGGACAGGGGGCTATGGCTACACCTTC. Translation gives CASSRGTGGYGYTF.

This clone was detected once. The chain employs TRBV29-1 and TRBJ2-5; D is perhaps TRBD2 (5 bases). CDR3 length: 12 residues. Trimming took off 7 bases at V and 5 bases at J, with 14 bases between the two ends. Germline assignment: CDR1 SQVTM and CDR2 ANQGSEA. The CDR3 sequence is CSGQAVGETQYF. The CDR3 DNA reads TGCAGCGGGCAAGCGGTAGGGGAGACCCAGTACTTC.

V usage is TRBV2 and J usage is TRBJ2-5; the D gene is possibly TRBD1 (6 bases). This CDR3 has 17 amino acids. In germline, CDR1 is SNHLY, CDR2 FYNNEI. V was cut by 3 bases and J by 2 bases, with 19 bases left in between. The chain's CDR3 is CASSDPRGRRGQETQYF. The CDR3 DNA follows: TGTGCCAGCAGTGACCCAAGGGGTCGCAGGGGACAAGAGACCCAGTACTTC. The whole variable domain, remainder taken from reference TRBV2 and TRBJ2-5, is EPEVTQTPSHQVTQMGQEVILRCVPISNHLYFYWYRQILGQKVEFLVSFYNNEISEKSEIFDDQFSVERPDGSNFTLKIRSTKLEDSAMYFCASSDPRGRRGQETQYFGPGTRLLVL.